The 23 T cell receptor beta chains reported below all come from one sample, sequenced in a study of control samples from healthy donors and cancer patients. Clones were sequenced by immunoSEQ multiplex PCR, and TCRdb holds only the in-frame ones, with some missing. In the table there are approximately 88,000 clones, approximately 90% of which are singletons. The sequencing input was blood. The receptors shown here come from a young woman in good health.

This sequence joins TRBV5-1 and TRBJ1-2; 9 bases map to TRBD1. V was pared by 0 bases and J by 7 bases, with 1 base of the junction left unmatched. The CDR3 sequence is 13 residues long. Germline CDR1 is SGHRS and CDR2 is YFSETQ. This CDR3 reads CASSLDRGLGYTF. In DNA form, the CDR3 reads TGCGCCAGCAGCTTGGACAGGGGGCTTGGCTACACCTTC.

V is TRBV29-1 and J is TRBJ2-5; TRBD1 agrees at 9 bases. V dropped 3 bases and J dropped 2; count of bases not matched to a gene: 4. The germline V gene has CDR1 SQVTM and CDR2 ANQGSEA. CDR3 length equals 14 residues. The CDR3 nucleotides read TGCAGCGTTGAGGCTGGGACAGGGCAAGAGACCCAGTACTTC. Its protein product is CSVEAGTGQETQYF.

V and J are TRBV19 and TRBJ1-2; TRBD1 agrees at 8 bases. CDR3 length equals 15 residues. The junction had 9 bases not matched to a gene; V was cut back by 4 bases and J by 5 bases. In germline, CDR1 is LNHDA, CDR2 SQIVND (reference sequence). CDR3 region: CASSTGGRRLYGYTF. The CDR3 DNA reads TGTGCCAGTAGTACAGGGGGCAGGAGGCTATATGGCTACACCTTC.

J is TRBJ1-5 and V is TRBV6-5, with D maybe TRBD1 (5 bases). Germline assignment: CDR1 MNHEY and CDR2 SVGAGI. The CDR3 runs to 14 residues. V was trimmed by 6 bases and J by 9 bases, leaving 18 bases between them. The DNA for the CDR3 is TGTGCCAGCAGGACGGGGGAGGACAACCGGCCCCAGCATTTT. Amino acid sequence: CASRTGEDNRPQHF.

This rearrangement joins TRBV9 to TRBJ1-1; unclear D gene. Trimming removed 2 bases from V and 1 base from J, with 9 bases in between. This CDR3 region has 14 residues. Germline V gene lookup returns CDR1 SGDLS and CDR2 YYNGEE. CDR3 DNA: TGTGCCAGCAGCGTTAGACAAGGGAACACTGAAGCTTTCTTT. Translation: CASSVRQGNTEAFF.

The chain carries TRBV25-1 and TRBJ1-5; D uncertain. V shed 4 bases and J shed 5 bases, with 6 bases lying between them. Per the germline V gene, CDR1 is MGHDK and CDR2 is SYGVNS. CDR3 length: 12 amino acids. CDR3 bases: TGTGCCAGCAGTGTGGGCGATCAGCCCCAGCATTTT. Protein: CASSVGDQPQHF.

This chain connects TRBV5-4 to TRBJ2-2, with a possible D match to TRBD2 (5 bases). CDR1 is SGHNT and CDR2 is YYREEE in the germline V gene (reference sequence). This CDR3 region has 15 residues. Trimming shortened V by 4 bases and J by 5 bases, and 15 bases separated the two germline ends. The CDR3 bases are TGTGCCAGCAGCCTCGGAGGCAGCCCAACCGGGGAGCTGTTTTTT. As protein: CASSLGGSPTGELFF.

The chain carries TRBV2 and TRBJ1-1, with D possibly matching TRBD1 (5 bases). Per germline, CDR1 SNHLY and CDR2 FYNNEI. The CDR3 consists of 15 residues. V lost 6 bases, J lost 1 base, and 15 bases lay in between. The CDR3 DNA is TGTGCCAGCAGGACTAGGACCGGGGGGAACACTGAAGCTTTCTTT. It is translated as CASRTRTGGNTEAFF.

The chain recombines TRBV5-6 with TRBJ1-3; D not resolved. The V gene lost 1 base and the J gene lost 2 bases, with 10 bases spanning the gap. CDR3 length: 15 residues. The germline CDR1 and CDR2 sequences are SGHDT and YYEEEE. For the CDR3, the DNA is TGTGCCAGCAGCTTGAGGCAGGCAACTGGAAACACCATATATTTT. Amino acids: CASSLRQATGNTIYF.

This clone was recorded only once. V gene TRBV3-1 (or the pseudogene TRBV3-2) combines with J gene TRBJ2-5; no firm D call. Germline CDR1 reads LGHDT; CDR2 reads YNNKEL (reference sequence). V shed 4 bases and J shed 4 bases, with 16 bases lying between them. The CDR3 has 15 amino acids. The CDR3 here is CASSPPSGRRETQYF. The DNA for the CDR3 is TGTGCCAGCAGCCCCCCATCTGGGCGAAGAGAGACCCAGTACTTC.

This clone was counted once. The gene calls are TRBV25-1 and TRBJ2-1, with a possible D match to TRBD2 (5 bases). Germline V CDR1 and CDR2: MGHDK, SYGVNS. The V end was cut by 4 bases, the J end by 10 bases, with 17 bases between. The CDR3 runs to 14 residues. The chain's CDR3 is CASSGGALRNEQFF. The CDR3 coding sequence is TGTGCCAGCAGTGGGGGAGCCCTCCGGAACGAGCAGTTCTTC.

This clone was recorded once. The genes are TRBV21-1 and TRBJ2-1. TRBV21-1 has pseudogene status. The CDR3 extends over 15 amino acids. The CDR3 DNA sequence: TGTGCCACCGCGTTATGGAACAAATCCTACAATGAGCAGTTCTTC. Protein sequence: CATALWNKSYNEQFF.

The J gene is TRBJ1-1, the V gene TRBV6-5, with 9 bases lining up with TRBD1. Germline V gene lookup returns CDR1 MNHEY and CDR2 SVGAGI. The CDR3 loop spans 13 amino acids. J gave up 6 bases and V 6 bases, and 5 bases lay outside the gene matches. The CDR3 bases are TGTGCCAGCAGGAGGGACAGGGCGGCTGAAGCTTTCTTT. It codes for CASRRDRAAEAFF.

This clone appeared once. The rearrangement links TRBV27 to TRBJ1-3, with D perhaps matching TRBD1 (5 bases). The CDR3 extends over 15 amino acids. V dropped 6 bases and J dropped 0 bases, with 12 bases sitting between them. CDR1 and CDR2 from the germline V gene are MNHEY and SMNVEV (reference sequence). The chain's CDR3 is CASRPGRNSGNTIYF. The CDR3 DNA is TGTGCCAGCAGGCCGGGACGGAACTCTGGAAACACCATATATTTT.

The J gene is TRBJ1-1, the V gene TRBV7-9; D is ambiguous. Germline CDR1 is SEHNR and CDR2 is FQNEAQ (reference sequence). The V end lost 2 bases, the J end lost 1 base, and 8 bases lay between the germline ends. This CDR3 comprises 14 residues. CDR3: CASSLSQGNTEAFF. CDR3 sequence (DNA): TGTGCCAGCAGCTTAAGCCAAGGGAACACTGAAGCTTTCTTT.

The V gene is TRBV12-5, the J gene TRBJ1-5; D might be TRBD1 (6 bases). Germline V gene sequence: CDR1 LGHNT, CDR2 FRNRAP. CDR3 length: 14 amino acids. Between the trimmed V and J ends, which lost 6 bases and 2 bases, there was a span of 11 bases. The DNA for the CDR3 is TGTGCTAGTGGCCTCAGGGGAGGCAATCAGCCCCAGCATTTT. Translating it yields CASGLRGGNQPQHF. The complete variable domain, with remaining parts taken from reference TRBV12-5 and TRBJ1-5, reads DARVTQTPRHKVTEMGQEVTMRCQPILGHNTVFWYRQTMMQGLELLAYFRNRAPLDDSGMPKDRFSAEMPDATLATLKIQPSEPRDSAVYFCASGLRGGNQPQHFGDGTRLSIL.

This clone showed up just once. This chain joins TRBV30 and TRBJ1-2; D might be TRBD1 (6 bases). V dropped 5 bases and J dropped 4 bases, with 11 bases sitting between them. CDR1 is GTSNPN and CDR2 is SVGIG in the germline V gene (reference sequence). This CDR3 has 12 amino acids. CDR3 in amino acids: CAWATGPYGYTF. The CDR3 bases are TGTGCCTGGGCCACAGGGCCCTATGGCTACACCTTC.

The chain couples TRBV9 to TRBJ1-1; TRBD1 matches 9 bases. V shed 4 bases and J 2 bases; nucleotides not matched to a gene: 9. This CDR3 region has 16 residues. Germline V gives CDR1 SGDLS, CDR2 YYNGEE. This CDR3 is CASSPHRTGVNTEAFF. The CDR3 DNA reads TGTGCCAGCAGCCCCCACCGGACAGGGGTCAACACTGAAGCTTTCTTT.

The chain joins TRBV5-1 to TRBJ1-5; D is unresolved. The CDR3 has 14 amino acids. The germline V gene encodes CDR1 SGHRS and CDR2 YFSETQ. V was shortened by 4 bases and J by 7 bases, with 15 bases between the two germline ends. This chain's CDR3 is CASSLGSAGQPQHF. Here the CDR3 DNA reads TGCGCCAGCAGCCTCGGGTCGGCCGGGCAGCCCCAGCATTTT.

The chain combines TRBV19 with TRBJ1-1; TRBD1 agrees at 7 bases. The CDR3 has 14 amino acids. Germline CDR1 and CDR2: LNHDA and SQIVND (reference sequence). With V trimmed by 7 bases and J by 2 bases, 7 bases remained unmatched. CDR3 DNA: TGTGCCAGTAACCCGGGACAGACAAACACTGAAGCTTTCTTT. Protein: CASNPGQTNTEAFF.

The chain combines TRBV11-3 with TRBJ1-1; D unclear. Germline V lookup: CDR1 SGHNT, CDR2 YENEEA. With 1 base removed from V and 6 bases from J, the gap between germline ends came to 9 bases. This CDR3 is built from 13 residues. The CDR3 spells CASSLGVGAEAFF. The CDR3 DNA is TGTGCCAGCAGCTTAGGGGTCGGGGCTGAAGCTTTCTTT.

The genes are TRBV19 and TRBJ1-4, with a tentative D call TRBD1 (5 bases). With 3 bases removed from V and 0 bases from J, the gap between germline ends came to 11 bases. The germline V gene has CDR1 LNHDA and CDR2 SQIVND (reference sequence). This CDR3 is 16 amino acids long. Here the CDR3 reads CASSIGGVATNEKLFF. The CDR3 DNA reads TGTGCCAGTAGTATCGGGGGAGTTGCAACTAATGAAAAACTGTTTTTT.

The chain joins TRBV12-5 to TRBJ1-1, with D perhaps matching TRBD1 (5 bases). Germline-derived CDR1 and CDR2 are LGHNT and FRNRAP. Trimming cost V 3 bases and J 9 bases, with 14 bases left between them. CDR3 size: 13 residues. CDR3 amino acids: CASGLGTEMKAFF. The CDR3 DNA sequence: TGTGCTAGTGGTTTAGGGACGGAGATGAAAGCTTTCTTT.